This TCR beta chain was observed in a study of cytomegalovirus exposure and HLA in healthy donors. With regard to this clone: The antigen remains unidentified.

PCR was performed using 60 Vbeta and 13 Jbeta primers. The protocol was immunoSEQ multiplex PCR, while the TCRdb copy is restricted to in-frame clones and leaves out a portion. This repertoire comprises approximately 170,000 clones; its ten largest clones make up less than 0.95%. Whole-study results and caveats: Earlier results showed most TCR beta V segments being productive about 87% or about 30% of the time. Confirmation was obtained in vitro that a few CMV-associated chains are specific for CMV antigens. The investigators catalogued 164 TCR beta chains as cytomegalovirus-associated.

CDR1 is SGHNT, CDR2 YYREEE, per germline (reference sequence). V was pared by 4 bases and J by 2 bases, with 4 bases of the junction left unmatched. The length of the CDR3 is 16 residues. The sequenced material came from PBMCs. V gene TRBV5-4 combines with J gene TRBJ2-1; 12 bases are shared with TRBD2. The clonotype comes from a woman younger than 30 in good health and CMV-seropositive. CDR3 sequence (DNA): TGTGCCAGCAGCCCAACTAGCGGGAGGACCTACAATGAGCAGTTCTTC. Translation: CASSPTSGRTYNEQFF.